A selection of T cell receptor beta chains follows, all from one sample in a study of beta chain features in type 1 diabetes. Sequencing used immunoSEQ multiplex PCR; TCRdb keeps in-frame clones, though not all of them. The table shows about 620,000 clones, with roughly 15% occurring only once. Sequencing input: naive CD4+ T cells from blood. All receptors come from a young man in good health. The CDR3 runs from the conserved cysteine through the conserved F or W. Fields, in order: J gene, clone size, D gene, V gene, CDR3 protein, CDR3 DNA. A D gene is named only where the DNA matches it firmly. Size values are once, few and many counts, or a class for expanded clones, and some rows have none.

>TRBJ2-1|few|.|TRBV28
CASRLGGGTRSDEQFF
TGTGCCAGCAGACTTGGGGGCGGGACTCGATCCGATGAGCAGTTCTTC
>TRBJ2-6|few|.|TRBV7-2
CASSLHSGANVLTF
TGTGCCAGCAGCTTACATTCTGGGGCCAACGTCCTGACTTTC
>TRBJ1-5|.|.|TRBV7-2
CASSLGRDSDPHQPQHF
TGTGCCAGCAGCTTGGGCCGGGACTCCGATCCTCATCAGCCCCAGCATTTT
>TRBJ1-2|few|.|TRBV28
CASSRRLYGYTF
TGTGCCAGCTCGAGACGTCTCTATGGCTACACCTTC
>TRBJ2-5|few|.|TRBV28
CASTIPGAETQYF
TGTGCCAGCACCATCCCGGGGGCCGAGACCCAGTACTTC
>TRBJ1-2|few|.|TRBV19
CASSLTGTSNYGYTF
TGTGCCAGTAGTCTCACAGGAACCTCTAACTATGGCTACACCTTC
>TRBJ2-1|.|.|TRBV29-1
CSVFGLARTYNEQFF
TGCAGCGTTTTTGGGCTAGCGAGAACCTACAATGAGCAGTTCTTC
>TRBJ2-7|few|TRBD1|TRBV4-1
CASSQVGQGWSEQYF
TGCGCCAGCAGCCAAGTGGGACAGGGGTGGAGCGAGCAGTACTTC
>TRBJ2-1|few|TRBD2|TRBV9
CASSLVRLAGGYEQFF
TGTGCCAGCAGCTTAGTTCGGCTAGCGGGGGGCTATGAGCAGTTCTTC
>TRBJ2-1|.|TRBD2|TRBV4-3
CASSQAGRGGREQFF
TGCGCCAGCAGCCAAGCCGGGCGGGGGGGCCGAGAGCAGTTCTTC
>TRBJ1-1|few|.|TRBV5-4
CASSTRQARNTEAFF
TGTGCCAGCAGCACCCGACAGGCGAGGAACACTGAAGCTTTCTTT
>TRBJ2-7|.|.|TRBV7-2
CASGISYEQYF
TGTGCCAGCGGGATTTCCTACGAGCAGTACTTC
>TRBJ2-5|few|.|TRBV5-4
CASSFPGRETQYF
TGTGCCAGCAGCTTCCCCGGGCGGGAGACCCAGTACTTC
>TRBJ2-7|.|TRBD2|TRBV7-2
CASSLRLAGAYEQYF
TGTGCCAGCAGCCTTAGACTAGCGGGGGCGTACGAGCAGTACTTC
>TRBJ1-2|few|.|TRBV20-1
CSANRYTF
TGCAGTGCCAATCGCTACACCTTC
>TRBJ2-7|.|TRBD1|TRBV6-5
CATLPRDRGSYEQYF
TGTGCCACCCTCCCCCGGGACAGGGGCTCCTACGAGCAGTACTTC
>TRBJ2-1|.|.|TRBV7-8
CASSPQAYNEQFF
TGTGCCAGCAGTCCTCAGGCCTACAATGAGCAGTTCTTC
>TRBJ1-1|.|.|TRBV18
CASSPRQSQMNTEAFF
TGTGCCAGCTCACCACGTCAGAGCCAAATGAACACTGAAGCTTTCTTT
>TRBJ1-2|.|.|TRBV30
CAWSVLHRWGNSDYGYTF
TGTGCCTGGAGTGTATTGCACAGGTGGGGGAATAGCGACTATGGCTACACCTTC
>TRBJ2-7|.|TRBD2|TRBV11-2
CASSPAAGPSYEQYF
TGTGCCAGCAGCCCAGCAGCGGGGCCTTCCTACGAGCAGTACTTC
>TRBJ2-1|.|.|TRBV7-3
CASSSQQGNEQFF
TGTGCCAGCAGCTCGCAACAGGGCAATGAGCAGTTCTTC
>TRBJ1-2|few|.|TRBV7-2
CASSVFGQLYGYTF
TGTGCCAGCAGCGTCTTCGGACAGCTCTATGGCTACACCTTC
>TRBJ1-2|few|.|TRBV9
CASSVVEDYGYTF
TGTGCCAGCAGCGTAGTTGAGGACTATGGCTACACCTTC
>TRBJ2-7|few|TRBD2|TRBV7-2
CASSFIAGRTTSEQYF
TGTGCCAGCAGCTTCATAGCGGGTCGTACTACGTCGGAGCAGTACTTC
>TRBJ1-2|few|TRBD1|TRBV27
CASRLRQGGGYTF
TGTGCCAGCAGACTGAGACAGGGGGGAGGCTACACCTTC